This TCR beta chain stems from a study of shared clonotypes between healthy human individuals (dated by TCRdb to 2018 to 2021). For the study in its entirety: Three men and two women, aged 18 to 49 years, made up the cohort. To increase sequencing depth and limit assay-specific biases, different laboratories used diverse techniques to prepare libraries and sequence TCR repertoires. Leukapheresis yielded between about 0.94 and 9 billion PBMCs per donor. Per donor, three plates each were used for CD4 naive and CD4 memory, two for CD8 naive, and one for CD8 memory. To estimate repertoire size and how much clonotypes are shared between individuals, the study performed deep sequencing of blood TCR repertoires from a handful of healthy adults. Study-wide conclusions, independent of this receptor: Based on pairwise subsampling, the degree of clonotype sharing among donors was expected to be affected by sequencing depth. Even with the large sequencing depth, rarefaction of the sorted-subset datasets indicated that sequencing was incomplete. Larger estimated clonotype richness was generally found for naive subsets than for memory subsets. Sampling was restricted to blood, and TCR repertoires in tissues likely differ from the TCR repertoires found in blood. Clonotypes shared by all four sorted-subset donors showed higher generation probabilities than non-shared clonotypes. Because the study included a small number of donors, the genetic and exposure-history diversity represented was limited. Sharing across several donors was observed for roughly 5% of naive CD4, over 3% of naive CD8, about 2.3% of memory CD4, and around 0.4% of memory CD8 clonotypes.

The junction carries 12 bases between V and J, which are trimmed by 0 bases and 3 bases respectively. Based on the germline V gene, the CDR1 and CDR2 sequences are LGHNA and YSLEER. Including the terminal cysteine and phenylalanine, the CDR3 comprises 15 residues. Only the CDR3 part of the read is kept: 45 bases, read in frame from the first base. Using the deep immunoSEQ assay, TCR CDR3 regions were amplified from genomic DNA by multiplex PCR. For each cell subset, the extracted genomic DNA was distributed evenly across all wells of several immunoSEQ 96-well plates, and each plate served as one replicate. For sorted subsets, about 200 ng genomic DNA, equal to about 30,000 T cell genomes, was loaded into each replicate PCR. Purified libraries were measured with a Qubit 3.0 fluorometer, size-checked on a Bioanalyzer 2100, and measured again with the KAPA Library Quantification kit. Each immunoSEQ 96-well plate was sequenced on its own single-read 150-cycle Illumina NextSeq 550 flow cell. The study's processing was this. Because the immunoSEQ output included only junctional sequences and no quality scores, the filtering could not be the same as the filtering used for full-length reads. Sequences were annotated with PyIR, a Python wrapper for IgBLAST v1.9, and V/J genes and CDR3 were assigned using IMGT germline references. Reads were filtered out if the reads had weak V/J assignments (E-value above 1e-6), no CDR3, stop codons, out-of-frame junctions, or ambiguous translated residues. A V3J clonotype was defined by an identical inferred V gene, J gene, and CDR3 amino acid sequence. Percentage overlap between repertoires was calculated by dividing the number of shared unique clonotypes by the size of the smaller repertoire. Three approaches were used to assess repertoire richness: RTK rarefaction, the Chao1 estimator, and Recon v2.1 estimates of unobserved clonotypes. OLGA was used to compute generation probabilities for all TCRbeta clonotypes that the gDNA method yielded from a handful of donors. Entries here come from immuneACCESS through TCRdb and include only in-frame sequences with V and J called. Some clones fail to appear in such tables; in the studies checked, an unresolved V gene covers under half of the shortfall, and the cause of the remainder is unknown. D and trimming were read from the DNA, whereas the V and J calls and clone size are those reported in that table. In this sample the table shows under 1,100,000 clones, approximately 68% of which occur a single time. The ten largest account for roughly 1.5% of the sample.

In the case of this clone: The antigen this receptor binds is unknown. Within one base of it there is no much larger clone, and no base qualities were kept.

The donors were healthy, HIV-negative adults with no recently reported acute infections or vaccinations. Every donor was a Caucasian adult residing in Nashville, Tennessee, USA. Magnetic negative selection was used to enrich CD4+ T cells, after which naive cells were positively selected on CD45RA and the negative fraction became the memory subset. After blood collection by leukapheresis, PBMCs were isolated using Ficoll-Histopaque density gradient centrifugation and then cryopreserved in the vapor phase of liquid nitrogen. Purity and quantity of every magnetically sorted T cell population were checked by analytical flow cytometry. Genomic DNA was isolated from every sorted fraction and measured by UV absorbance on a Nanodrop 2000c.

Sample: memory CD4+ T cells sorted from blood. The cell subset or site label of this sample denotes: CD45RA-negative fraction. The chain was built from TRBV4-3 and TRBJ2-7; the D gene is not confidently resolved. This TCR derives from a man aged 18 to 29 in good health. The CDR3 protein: CASSQDASAVYEQYF. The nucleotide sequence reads TGCGCCAGCAGCCAAGATGCCTCCGCCGTCTACGAGCAGTACTTC.